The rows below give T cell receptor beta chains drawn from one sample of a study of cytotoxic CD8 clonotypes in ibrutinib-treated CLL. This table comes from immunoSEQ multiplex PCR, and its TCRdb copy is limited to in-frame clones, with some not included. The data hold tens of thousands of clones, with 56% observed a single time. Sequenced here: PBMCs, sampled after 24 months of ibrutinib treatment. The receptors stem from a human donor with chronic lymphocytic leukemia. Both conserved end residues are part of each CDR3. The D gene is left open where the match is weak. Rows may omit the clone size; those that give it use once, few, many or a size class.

TGTGCCAGCAGCTTCGACTCTTACAATGAGCAGTTCTTC	CASSFDSYNEQFF	TRBJ2-1	.	TRBV7-2	13	.
TGTGCCAGCAGCATAGCACTAACCTACGAGCAGTACTTC	CASSIALTYEQYF	TRBJ2-7	few	TRBV7-9	13	.
TGTGCCAGCTCACCCACTCATGGGACAGCCACTGAAGCTTTCTTT	CASSPTHGTATEAFF	TRBJ1-1	.	TRBV18	15	TRBD1
TGTGCCAGCAGCAAGCGGCGGTCCTACGAGCAGTACTTC	CASSKRRSYEQYF	TRBJ2-7	.	TRBV21-1	13	.
TGTGCCAGCAGCGCCGGACGATCCTCCTACAATGAGCAGTTCTTC	CASSAGRSSYNEQFF	TRBJ2-1	once	TRBV6-1	15	.
TGTGCCAGCAGCTTAGATTCAAGTTTGACCCTCCACTTT	CASSLDSSLTLHF	TRBJ1-6	many	TRBV7-9	13	.
TGTGCCAGCAGCATTACAGGGGGCAGGGACAATGAGCAGTTCTTC	CASSITGGRDNEQFF	TRBJ2-1	.	TRBV7-2	15	TRBD1
TGTGCCAGCAGAGAAAGGGACAGGGGGCCGGGTGAAGCTTTCTTT	CASRERDRGPGEAFF	TRBJ1-1	once	TRBV6-5	15	TRBD1
TGTGCCAGCGGGAAGAGGAGGGCCTGGACCCAGTCCCAGCATTTT	CASGKRRAWTQSQHF	TRBJ1-5	few	TRBV28	15	.
TGTGCCAGTAGTAAAGACAGTTACAATGAGCAGTTCTTC	CASSKDSYNEQFF	TRBJ2-1	.	TRBV19	13	.
TGCGCCAGCAGCTTTTCCTGGGTTAGGAGCGAGACCCAGTACTTC	CASSFSWVRSETQYF	TRBJ2-5	few	TRBV5-1	15	.
TGTGCCACCAGCAGATCCTCGACAGGGGGCACTGAAGCTTTCTTT	CATSRSSTGGTEAFF	TRBJ1-1	once	TRBV15	15	TRBD1
TGTGCCAGCAGCCCCTCCTACGAGCAGTACTTC	CASSPSYEQYF	TRBJ2-7	.	TRBV7-2	11	.
TGTGCCAGCAGTTATTCAGGCCCAAGTAGTGGCTACACCTTC	CASSYSGPSSGYTF	TRBJ1-2	many	TRBV27	14	.
TGTGCCAGCAGCCAAAAACAAACCGGGACAGTATACAATGAGCAGTTCTTC	CASSQKQTGTVYNEQFF	TRBJ2-1	.	TRBV4-2	17	TRBD1
TGTGCCAGCAGCACCCGGGGACAGGGAGCACATGGCTACACCTTC	CASSTRGQGAHGYTF	TRBJ1-2	few	TRBV4-1	15	TRBD1
TGCGCCAGCAGCTTGACAGGATCTAATGAAAAACTGTTTTTT	CASSLTGSNEKLFF	TRBJ1-4	once	TRBV5-1	14	.
TGCGCCAGCAGCCAATCGACAGGGTACGACGAGCAGTACTTC	CASSQSTGYDEQYF	TRBJ2-7	.	TRBV4-1	14	TRBD1
TGTGCCAGCAGTTACTCATGGGACGCCGTGGGGACCCAGTACTTC	CASSYSWDAVGTQYF	TRBJ2-5	.	TRBV6-5	15	.
TGTGCCAGCAGCTTAGTTTCAGGGTATAGCAATCAGCCCCAGCATTTT	CASSLVSGYSNQPQHF	TRBJ1-5	.	TRBV7-8	16	.
TGTGCCAGCAGTGGTAGTGAAGCTTTCTTT	CASSGSEAFF	TRBJ1-1	medium-sized	TRBV28	10	.
TGTGCCAGTAGTATCGGGCTAGCGACTTACAATGAGCAGTTCTTC	CASSIGLATYNEQFF	TRBJ2-1	.	TRBV19	15	.
TGTGCCATCAGCCGAGCGGGAGGGGCGGGAGATACGCAGTATTTT	CAISRAGGAGDTQYF	TRBJ2-3	.	TRBV10-3	15	TRBD2
TGTGCCAGCAAGGACTGGGGAAACTATGGCTACACCTTC	CASKDWGNYGYTF	TRBJ1-2	many	TRBV6-1	13	.
TGTGCCCCCAGGGTCGGTCACACTGAAGCTTTCTTT	CAPRVGHTEAFF	TRBJ1-1	.	TRBV6-1	12	.
TGCGCCAGCAGCTTGGGAGCGGGCGGGAGCACCTCCTACAATGAGCAGTTCTTC	CASSLGAGGSTSYNEQFF	TRBJ2-1	.	TRBV5-1	18	TRBD2
TGTGCCAGCAGCAAATTTGACAGGGGGCCCTGGGTAGATACGCAGTATTTT	CASSKFDRGPWVDTQYF	TRBJ2-3	.	TRBV21-1	17	.
TGCGCCAGCAGCCAAGGTACAGGGCGCCCAGCTACGCAGTATTTT	CASSQGTGRPATQYF	TRBJ2-3	.	TRBV4-1	15	.
TGTGCCAGCAGCTTAGCGGTCGGGGTAACTAATGAAAAACTGTTTTTT	CASSLAVGVTNEKLFF	TRBJ1-4	.	TRBV7-9	16	.
TGTGCCAGCAGATACTCAGGGACTAGCGGGGGGGTAGACAATGAGCAGTTCTTC	CASRYSGTSGGVDNEQFF	TRBJ2-1	.	TRBV28	18	TRBD2
TGTGCCAGCATGGGACAGGTCTCCTACGAGCAGTACTTC	CASMGQVSYEQYF	TRBJ2-7	many	TRBV28	13	TRBD1
TGTGCCATCAGTGAGCCACGACAGCCCTATACCTACGAGCAGTACTTC	CAISEPRQPYTYEQYF	TRBJ2-7	few	TRBV10-3	16	.
TGTGCCAGCAGCGTAGCTCCCGGGACAGGGTTTCGTGGCTCTGGAAACACCATATATTTT	CASSVAPGTGFRGSGNTIYF	TRBJ1-3	few	TRBV9	20	TRBD1
TGTGCCAGCAGCTTGAACAGCAATTCACCCCTCCACTTT	CASSLNSNSPLHF	TRBJ1-6	.	TRBV11-3	13	.
TGTGCCAGTAGTATACGGGCTAGCACAGATACGCAGTATTTT	CASSIRASTDTQYF	TRBJ2-3	.	TRBV19	14	.
TGTGCCAGCAGTTACGGGACATATGAAAAACTGTTTTTT	CASSYGTYEKLFF	TRBJ1-4	few	TRBV6-6	13	.
TGTGCCAGCAGCGAGGGACTGCCAGCGGATACGCAGTATTTT	CASSEGLPADTQYF	TRBJ2-3	.	TRBV9	14	.
TGTGCCAGCAGCTTATTAGCGGGAGTCTACAATGAGCAGTTCTTC	CASSLLAGVYNEQFF	TRBJ2-1	.	TRBV7-9	15	TRBD2
TGTGCCAGCACCTGGCGGGGTACGCAGTATTTT	CASTWRGTQYF	TRBJ2-3	once	TRBV2	11	.
TGCGCCAGCAGCGTCGACCCCGGGACCAGCACAGATACGCAGTATTTT	CASSVDPGTSTDTQYF	TRBJ2-3	many	TRBV5-1	16	.
TGTGCACCCTCGGGACTAGCGGGGAAAGAGACCCAGTACTTC	CAPSGLAGKETQYF	TRBJ2-5	.	TRBV2	14	TRBD2
TGCGCCAGCAGTAGGGGGGGGTATCAGCCCCAGCATTTT	CASSRGGYQPQHF	TRBJ1-5	few	TRBV10-2	13	.
TGTGCCAGCAGTGAACTGCCCACCGGGGAGCTGTTTTTT	CASSELPTGELFF	TRBJ2-2	.	TRBV6-5	13	.
TGTGCCAGCAGTTTACGGACAGATGGGATTAGTGGCTACACCTTC	CASSLRTDGISGYTF	TRBJ1-2	.	TRBV27	15	.
TGTGCCATCAGTGGGACGGAAGGGGGAGAGCAGTACTTC	CAISGTEGGEQYF	TRBJ2-7	few	TRBV10-3	13	.
TGTGCCAGCTCCCCAGGTCCAGGGAATCAGCCCCAGCATTTT	CASSPGPGNQPQHF	TRBJ1-5	few	TRBV18	14	.
TGTGCCAGCAGCTTAGCGGGAGGGGGCACGGACACCATATATTTT	CASSLAGGGTDTIYF	TRBJ1-3	.	TRBV7-6	15	TRBD1
TGTGCCATCAGTGAGTCGACAGGGCCGAACATTCAGTACTTC	CAISESTGPNIQYF	TRBJ2-4	.	TRBV10-3	14	TRBD1
TGCGCCAGCCGTCTACGCGAGTGGGTCAGGGGGGGTTCACCCCTCCACTTT	CASRLREWVRGGSPLHF	TRBJ1-6	.	TRBV5-1	17	TRBD1
TGTGCCAGCAGTTTAGAGAGTGTCTTGGCTGAAGCTTTCTTT	CASSLESVLAEAFF	TRBJ1-1	many	TRBV6-6	14	.
TGCGCCAGCAGCCAAGATGGTAGCGGGGGGTCCACAGATACGCAGTATTTT	CASSQDGSGGSTDTQYF	TRBJ2-3	.	TRBV4-1	17	TRBD2
TGTGCCAGCAGCGTAGGGGGGAGCGGCTCCTACAATGAGCAGTTCTTC	CASSVGGSGSYNEQFF	TRBJ2-1	few	TRBV9	16	.